The entry that follows covers one T cell receptor beta chain sequence. Its cognate antigen has yet to be identified. Per-base quality was not reported, and no clone a single base away is much larger than it. The sample is drawn from a study of blood T cell repertoires in COVID-19 (TCRdb year 2020). Describing the broader study: Samples covering the acute and convalescent phases of COVID-19 were provided by collaborators in the United States, Italy and Spain. Samples came from the ongoing ImmuneRACE study (first 160 participants) plus 1,254 subjects from 6 global collaborators. A de-identified subject ID, COVID-19 status, age in years and sex were almost always included in the sample metadata. The prospective study material was composed of cDNA or gDNA derived from T cells, B-cell-depleted T cells, or PBMCs. Where HLA class I and class II types were available, the types were taken from metadata supplied by the sample provider, not from assay-based typing. The repertoires were made available in a free public database intended to serve as a resource for research on the immune response to SARS-CoV-2. Subjects who had been exposed to COVID-19, were actively infected with it, or had recovered from it provided the deeply sampled blood TCRbeta repertoires that made up the dataset.

TCRbeta CDR3 regions were amplified from genomic DNA using the immunoSEQ Assay, a bias-controlled multiplex PCR. The study's own analysis went as follows. Nucleated cell counts per sample were estimated from amplification of reference gene primers within the assay. To quantify the absolute abundance of each unique TCRbeta CDR3 rearrangement, sequence reads were collapsed and filtered. For each sample, productive Simpson clonality was calculated as the square root of Simpson's diversity index across productive rearrangements. TCRdb provides this immuneACCESS table in a form limited to in-frame rearrangements. Some clones are lacking; in checked studies, under half of them reflect an unresolved V gene, and why the rest are absent is not known. For V, J and clone size, that table is used; D and trimming come from the DNA. Here the sample has more than 300,000 clones; nearly 90% occur a single time. Around 1.9% of the sample is in the top ten clones.

CDR1 and CDR2, looked up from the germline V gene, are MNHEY and SVGAGI. The germline ends are 11 bases apart after V is trimmed by 4 bases and J by 1 base. From the cysteine up to the phenylalanine, the CDR3 has a length of 15 residues. The retained sequence is limited to the CDR3, 45 bases, with the frame set at the first base. Overall study outcomes, separate from this receptor: The amount of clinical and demographic metadata varied by source and participant and was provided uncurated.

One collaborating source in Seattle enrolled patients while the patients were actively infected and followed the patients over time throughout the course of disease. Each collaborating institution followed its own protocols to collect whole blood in K2EDTA tubes. For TCRbeta analysis, collaborator samples were shipped as frozen whole blood, as isolated PBMCs, or as DNA extracted from either sample type. Sequences were obtained from peripheral blood. The rearranged chain carries TRBV6-5 and TRBJ2-1; TRBD1 could be the D gene, as 6 bases match. This TCR was recovered from a woman aged 25 to 45 with COVID-19, enrolled during active disease. The CDR3 in this case is CASSSGDGSYNEQFF. The DNA sequence is TGTGCCAGCAGTTCAGGGGATGGGTCCTACAATGAGCAGTTCTTC.